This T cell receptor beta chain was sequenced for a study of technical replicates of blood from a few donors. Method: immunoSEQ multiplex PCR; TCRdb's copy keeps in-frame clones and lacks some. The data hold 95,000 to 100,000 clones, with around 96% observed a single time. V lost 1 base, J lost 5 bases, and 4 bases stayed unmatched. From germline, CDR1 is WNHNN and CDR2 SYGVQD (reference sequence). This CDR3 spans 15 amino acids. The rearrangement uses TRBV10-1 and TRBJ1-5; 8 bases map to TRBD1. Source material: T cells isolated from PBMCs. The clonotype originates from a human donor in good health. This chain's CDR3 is CASSEFRGLDQPQHF. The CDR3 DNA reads TGCGCCAGCAGTGAGTTCAGGGGGCTCGATCAGCCCCAGCATTTT.